This T cell receptor (beta chain) was recovered during a study of cytomegalovirus exposure and HLA in healthy donors. Study background: Some 80 million unique TCR sequences came from HLA-typed donors in an early release.

The PCR employed 60 Vbeta primers together with 13 Jbeta primers. Data came from immunoSEQ multiplex PCR; TCRdb stores just in-frame clones and leaves some out. The table records 150,000 to 200,000 clones, around three quarters of them present only once. The germline V gene encodes CDR1 SGHKS and CDR2 YYEKEE (reference sequence). CDR3 length: 15 amino acids. Trimming stripped 2 bases from V and 0 bases from J, with 11 bases between. For this clone: As yet, its antigen is unknown.

Study-level findings and limits: Both high specificity and high sensitivity reportedly marked the classifier's diagnosis of cytomegalovirus status.

The genes are TRBV5-5 and TRBJ1-1; D remains unclear. The TCR sequence derives from a man in his forties in good health and CMV-seronegative. The sequenced sample consisted of PBMCs. This CDR3 reads CASSFFLGLNTEAFF. The CDR3 bases are TGTGCCAGCAGCTTCTTTCTTGGCTTGAACACTGAAGCTTTCTTT. Together with reference TRBV5-5 and TRBJ1-1, the CDR3 gives the full variable domain: DAGVTQSPTHLIKTRGQQVTLRCSPISGHKSVSWYQQVLGQGPQFIFQYYEKEERGRGNFPDRFSARQFPNYSSELNVNALLLGDSALYLCASSFFLGLNTEAFFGQGTRLTVV.